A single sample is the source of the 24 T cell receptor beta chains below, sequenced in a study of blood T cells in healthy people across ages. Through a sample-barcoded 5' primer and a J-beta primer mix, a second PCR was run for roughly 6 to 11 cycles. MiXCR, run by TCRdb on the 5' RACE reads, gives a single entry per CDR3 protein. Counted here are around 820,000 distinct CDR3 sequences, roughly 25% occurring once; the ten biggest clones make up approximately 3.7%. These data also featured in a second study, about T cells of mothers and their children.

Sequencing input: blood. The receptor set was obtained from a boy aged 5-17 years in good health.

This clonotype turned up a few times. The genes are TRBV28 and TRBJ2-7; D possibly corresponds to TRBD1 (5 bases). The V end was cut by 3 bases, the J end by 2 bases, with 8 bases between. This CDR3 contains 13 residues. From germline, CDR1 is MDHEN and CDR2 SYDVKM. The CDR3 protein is CASSFRQTYEQYF. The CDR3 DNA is TGTGCCAGCAGTTTTAGACAGACCTACGAGCAGTACTTC. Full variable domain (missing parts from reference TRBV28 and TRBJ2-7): DVKVTQSSRYLVKRTGEKVFLECVQDMDHENMFWYRQDPGLGLRLIYFSYDVKMKEKGDIPEGYSVSREKKERFSLILESASTNQTSMYLCASSFRQTYEQYFGPGTRLTVT.

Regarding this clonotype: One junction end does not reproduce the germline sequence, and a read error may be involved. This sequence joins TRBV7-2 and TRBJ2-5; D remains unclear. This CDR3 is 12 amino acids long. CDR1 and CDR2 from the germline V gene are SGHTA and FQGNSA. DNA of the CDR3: TGTGCCAGCAGTAACCCGCAAGAGACCCAGTACTTT. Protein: CASSNPQETQYF.

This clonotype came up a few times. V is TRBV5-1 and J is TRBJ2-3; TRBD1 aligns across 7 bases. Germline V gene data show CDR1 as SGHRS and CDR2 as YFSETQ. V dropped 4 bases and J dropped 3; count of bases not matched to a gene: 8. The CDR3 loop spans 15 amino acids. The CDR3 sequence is CASSPSRGTTDTQYF. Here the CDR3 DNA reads TGCGCCAGCAGCCCGAGCAGGGGGACGACAGATACGCAGTATTTT. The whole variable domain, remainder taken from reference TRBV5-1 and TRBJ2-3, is KAGVTQTPRYLIKTRGQQVTLSCSPISGHRSVSWYQQTPGQGLQFLFEYFSETQRNKGNFPGRFSGRQFSNSRSEMNVSTLELGDSALYLCASSPSRGTTDTQYFGPGTRLTVL.

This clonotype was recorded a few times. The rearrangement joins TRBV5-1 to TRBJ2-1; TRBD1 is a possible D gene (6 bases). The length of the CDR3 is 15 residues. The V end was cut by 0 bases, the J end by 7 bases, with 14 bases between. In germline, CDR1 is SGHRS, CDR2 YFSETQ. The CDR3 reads CASSLAATGRNEQFF. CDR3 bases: TGCGCCAGCAGCTTGGCGGCGACAGGCCGGAATGAGCAGTTCTTC.

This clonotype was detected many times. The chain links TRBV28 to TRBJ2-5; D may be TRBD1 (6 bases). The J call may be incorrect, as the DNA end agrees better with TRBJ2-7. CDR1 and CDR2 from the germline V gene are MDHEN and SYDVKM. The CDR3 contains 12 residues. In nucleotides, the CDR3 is TGTGCCAGCAGACAGGGCTCCTACGAGCAGTACTTC. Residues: CASRQGSYEQYF.

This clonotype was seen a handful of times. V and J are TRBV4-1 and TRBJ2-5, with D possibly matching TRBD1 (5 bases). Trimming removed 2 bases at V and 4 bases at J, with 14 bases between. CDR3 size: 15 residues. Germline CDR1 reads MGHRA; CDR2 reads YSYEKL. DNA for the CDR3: TGCGCCAGCAGCCAACTTCAGGGTCAGGGAGAGACCCAGTACTTC. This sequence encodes CASSQLQGQGETQYF.

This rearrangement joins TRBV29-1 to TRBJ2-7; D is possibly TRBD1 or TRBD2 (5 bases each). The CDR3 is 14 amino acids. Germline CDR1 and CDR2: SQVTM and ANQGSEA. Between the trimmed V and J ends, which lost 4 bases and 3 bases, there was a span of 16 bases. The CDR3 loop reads CSVVRGDRNYEQYF. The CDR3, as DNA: TGCAGCGTTGTCAGAGGGGATCGAAACTACGAGCAGTACTTC.

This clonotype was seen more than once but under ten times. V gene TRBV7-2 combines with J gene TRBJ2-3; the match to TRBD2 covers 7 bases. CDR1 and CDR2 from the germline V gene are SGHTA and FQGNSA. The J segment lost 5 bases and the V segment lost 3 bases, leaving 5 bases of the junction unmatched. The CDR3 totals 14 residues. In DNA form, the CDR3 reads TGTGCCAGCAGCTTTGCGGGGGTTTTAGATACGCAGTATTTT. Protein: CASSFAGVLDTQYF.

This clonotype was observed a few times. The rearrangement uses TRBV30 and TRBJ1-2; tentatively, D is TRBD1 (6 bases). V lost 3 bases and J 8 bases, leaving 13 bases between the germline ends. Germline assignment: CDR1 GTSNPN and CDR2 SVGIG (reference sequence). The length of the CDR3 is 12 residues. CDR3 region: CAWRGQGSGYTF. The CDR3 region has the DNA TGTGCCTGGAGAGGTCAGGGGAGCGGCTACACCTTC.

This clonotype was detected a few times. The DNA of the CDR3 is TGTGCCTGGACCTTGCTTGACTATGGCTACACCTTC. This translates into CAWTLLDYGYTF. V usage is TRBV30 and J usage is TRBJ1-2; no reliable D call. The CDR3 is 12 residues long. The V gene's germline CDR1 is GTSNPN and CDR2 SVGIG (reference sequence). Trimming took off 4 bases at V and 3 bases at J, with 9 bases between the two ends.

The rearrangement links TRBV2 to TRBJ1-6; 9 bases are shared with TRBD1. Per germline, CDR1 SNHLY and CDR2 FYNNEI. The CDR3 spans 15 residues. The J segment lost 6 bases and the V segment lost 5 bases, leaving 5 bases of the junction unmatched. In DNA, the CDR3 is TGTGCCAGCAGTCCTCCGGGACAGGGTAATTCACCCCTCCACTTT. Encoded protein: CASSPPGQGNSPLHF.

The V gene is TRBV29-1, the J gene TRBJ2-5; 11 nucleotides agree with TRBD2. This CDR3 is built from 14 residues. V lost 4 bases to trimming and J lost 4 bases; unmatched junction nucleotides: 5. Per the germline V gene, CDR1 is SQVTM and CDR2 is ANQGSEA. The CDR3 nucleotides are TGCAGCGTTGTTTACCTAGCGGGGGGAGAGACCCAGTACTTC. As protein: CSVVYLAGGETQYF.

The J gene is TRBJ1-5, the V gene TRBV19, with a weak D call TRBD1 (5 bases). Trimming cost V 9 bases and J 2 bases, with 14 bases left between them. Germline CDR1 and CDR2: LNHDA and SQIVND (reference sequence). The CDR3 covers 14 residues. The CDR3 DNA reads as TGTGCCAGCGGGGAGGGGAGGGGCAATCAGCCCCAGCATTTT. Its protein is CASGEGRGNQPQHF.

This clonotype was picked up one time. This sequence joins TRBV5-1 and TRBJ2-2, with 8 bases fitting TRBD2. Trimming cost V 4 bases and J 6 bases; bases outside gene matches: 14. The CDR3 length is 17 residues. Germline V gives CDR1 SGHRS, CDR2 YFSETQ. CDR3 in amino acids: CASSLPLKTGGAGELFF. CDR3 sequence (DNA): TGCGCCAGCAGCCTCCCTCTTAAAACGGGAGGGGCCGGGGAGCTGTTTTTT.

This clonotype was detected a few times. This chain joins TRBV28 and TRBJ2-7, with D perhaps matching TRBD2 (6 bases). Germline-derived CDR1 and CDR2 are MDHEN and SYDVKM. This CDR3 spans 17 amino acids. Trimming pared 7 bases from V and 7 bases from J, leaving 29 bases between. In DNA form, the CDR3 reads TGTGCCAGCACCCTAACAGAGAGGGAGACTAGTCCAGGGGAGCAGTACTTC. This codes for CASTLTERETSPGEQYF.

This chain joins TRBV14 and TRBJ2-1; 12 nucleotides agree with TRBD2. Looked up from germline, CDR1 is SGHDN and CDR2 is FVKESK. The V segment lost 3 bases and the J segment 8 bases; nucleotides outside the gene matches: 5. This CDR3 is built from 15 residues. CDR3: CASSQGLAGWDEQFF. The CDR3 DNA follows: TGTGCCAGCAGCCAGGGACTAGCGGGTTGGGATGAGCAGTTCTTC.

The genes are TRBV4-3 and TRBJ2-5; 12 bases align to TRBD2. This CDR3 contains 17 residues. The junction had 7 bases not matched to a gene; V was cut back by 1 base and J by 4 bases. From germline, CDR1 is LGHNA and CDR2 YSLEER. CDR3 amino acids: CASSQGNLAGGRETQYF. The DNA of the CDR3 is TGCGCCAGCAGCCAAGGGAATCTAGCGGGGGGGAGAGAGACCCAGTACTTC.

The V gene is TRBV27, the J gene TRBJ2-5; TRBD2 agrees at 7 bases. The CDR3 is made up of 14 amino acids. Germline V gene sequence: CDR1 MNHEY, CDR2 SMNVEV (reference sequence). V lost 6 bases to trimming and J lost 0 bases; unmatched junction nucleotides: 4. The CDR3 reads CASRRLAHQETQYF. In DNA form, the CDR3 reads TGTGCCAGCAGGCGACTAGCTCACCAAGAGACCCAGTACTTC.

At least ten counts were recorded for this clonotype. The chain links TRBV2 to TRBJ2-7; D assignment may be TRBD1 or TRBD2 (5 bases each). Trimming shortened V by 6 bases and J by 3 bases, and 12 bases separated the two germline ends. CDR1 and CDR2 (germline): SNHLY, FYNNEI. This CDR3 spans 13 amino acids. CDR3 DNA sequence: TGTGCCAGCAGGGGACGGACCCGCTACGAGCAGTACTTC. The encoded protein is CASRGRTRYEQYF.

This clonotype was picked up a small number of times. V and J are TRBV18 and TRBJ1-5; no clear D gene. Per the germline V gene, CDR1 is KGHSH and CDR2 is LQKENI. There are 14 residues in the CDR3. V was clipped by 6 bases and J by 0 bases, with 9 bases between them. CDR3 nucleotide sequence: TGTGCCAGCTCGTGGGGAGATAGCAATCAGCCCCAGCATTTT. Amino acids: CASSWGDSNQPQHF.

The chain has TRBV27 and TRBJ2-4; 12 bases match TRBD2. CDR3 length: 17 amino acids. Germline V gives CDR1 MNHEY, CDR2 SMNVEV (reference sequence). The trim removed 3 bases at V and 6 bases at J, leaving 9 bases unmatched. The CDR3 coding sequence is TGTGCCAGCAGTTTTTCTCTAGCGGGAGGGTCGGGAAACATTCAGTACTTC. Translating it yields CASSFSLAGGSGNIQYF.

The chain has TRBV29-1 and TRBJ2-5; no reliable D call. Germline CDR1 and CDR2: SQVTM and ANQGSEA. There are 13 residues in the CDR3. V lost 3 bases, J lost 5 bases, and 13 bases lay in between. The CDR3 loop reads CSVEQEMGETQYF. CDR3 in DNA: TGCAGCGTTGAGCAGGAGATGGGGGAGACCCAGTACTTC.

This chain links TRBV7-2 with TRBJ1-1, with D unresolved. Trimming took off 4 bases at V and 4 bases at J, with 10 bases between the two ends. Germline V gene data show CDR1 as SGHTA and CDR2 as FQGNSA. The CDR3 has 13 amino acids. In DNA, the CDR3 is TGTGCCAGCAGCTCCCTTCCGGGCACTGAAGCTTTCTTT. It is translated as CASSSLPGTEAFF.

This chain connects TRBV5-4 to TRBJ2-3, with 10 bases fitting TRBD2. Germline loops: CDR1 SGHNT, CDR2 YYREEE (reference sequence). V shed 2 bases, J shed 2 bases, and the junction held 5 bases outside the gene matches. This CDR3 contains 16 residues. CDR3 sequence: CASSFRTSGHTDTQYF. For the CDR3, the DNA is TGTGCCAGCAGCTTTAGGACTAGCGGACACACAGATACGCAGTATTTT.